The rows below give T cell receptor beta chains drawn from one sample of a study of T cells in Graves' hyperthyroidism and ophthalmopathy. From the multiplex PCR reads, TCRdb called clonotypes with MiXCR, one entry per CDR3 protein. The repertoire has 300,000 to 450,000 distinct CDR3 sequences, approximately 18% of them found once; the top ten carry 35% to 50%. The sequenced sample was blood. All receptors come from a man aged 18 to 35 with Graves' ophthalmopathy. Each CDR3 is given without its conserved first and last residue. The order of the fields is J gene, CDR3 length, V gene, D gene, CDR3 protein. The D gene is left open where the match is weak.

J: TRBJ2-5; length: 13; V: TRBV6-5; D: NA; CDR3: ASSYSGAGQETQY
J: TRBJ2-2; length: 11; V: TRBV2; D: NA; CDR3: ASRRGEAGELF
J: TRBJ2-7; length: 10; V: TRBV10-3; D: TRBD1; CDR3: AMRTGDDEQY
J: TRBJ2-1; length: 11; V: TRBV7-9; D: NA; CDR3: ASSSYSLGEQF
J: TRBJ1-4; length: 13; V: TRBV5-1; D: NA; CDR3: ASSTGRGENEKLF
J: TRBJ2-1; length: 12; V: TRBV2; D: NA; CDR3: ASSERTSYNEQF
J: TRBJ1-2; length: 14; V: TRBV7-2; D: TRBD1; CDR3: ASSSQMTGLGYGYT
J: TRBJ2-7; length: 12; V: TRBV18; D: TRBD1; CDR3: ASSPRDRSYEQY
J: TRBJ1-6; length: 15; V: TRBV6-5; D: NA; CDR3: ASSYSIGSSYNSPLH
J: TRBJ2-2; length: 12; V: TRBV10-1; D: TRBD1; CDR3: ASSGTGWTGELF
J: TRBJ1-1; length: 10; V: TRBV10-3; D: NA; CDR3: AISDPGTEAF
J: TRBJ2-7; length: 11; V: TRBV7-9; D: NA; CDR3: ASTAPGLYEQY
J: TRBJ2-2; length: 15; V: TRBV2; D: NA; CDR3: AIDRIGTGGGTGELF
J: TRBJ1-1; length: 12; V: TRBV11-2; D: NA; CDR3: ASSHVYQSTEAF
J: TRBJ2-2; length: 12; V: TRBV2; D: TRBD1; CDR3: ASSLGTAREELF
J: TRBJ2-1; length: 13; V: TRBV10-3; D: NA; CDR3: AISESWVSYNEQF